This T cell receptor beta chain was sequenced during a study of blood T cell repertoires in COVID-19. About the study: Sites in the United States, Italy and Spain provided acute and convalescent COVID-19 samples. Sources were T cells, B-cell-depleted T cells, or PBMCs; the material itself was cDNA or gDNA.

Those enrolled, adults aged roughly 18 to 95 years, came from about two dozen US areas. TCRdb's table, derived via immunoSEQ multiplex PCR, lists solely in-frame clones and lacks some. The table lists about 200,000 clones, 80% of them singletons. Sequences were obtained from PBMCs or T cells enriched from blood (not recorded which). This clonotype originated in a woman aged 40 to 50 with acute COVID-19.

The CDR3 nucleotides read TGTGCCAGCAGCTGGGACAGGGAACTTTATGGTGGCTACACCTTC. This sequence encodes CASSWDRELYGGYTF. This rearrangement joins TRBV5-4 to TRBJ1-2; TRBD1 aligns across 9 bases. The length of the CDR3 is 15 residues. After removal of 3 bases from V and 7 bases from J, the junction contained 10 bases not matched to a gene. Germline V gene lookup returns CDR1 SGHNT and CDR2 YYREEE (reference sequence).